The rows below give T cell receptor beta chains drawn from one sample of a study of blood T cells in healthy people across ages. TCRdb analysed the 5' RACE reads with MiXCR anew, one entry per CDR3 protein. The repertoire consists of 1,300,000 or so distinct CDR3 sequences, with around 55% occurring once and the leading ten covering over 6.5%. Sequencing was performed on blood. Receptors were obtained from a man aged 18 to 29 in good health. The CDR3 runs from the conserved cysteine through the conserved F or W. A D gene is named only where the DNA matches it firmly. Clone size is not always given. Where it is, it says once, few, many or a class for expanded clones.

j_gene,abundance,d_gene,len,v_gene,CDR3aa,CDR3nt
TRBJ2-3,.,TRBD1,15,TRBV4-1,CASSHNVQGADTQYF,TGCGCCAGCAGCCACAATGTACAGGGGGCAGATACGCAGTATTTT
TRBJ2-5,few,.,14,TRBV5-5,CASSLVNREETQYF,TGTGCCAGCAGCTTGGTTAACAGGGAGGAGACCCAGTACTTC
TRBJ2-1,once,.,13,TRBV29-1,CSVGRPDYNEQFF,TGCAGCGTTGGCCGGCCAGACTACAATGAGCAGTTCTTC
TRBJ2-3,.,TRBD2,16,TRBV12-3/TRBV12-4,CASSPRSGRTTDTQYF,TGTGCCAGCAGTCCTCGTAGCGGGAGAACCACAGATACGCAGTATTTT
TRBJ1-1,.,.,15,TRBV6-1,CASSETLQGRTEAFF,TGTGCCAGCAGTGAGACATTGCAGGGCCGGACTGAAGCTTTCTTT
TRBJ2-5,few,.,15,TRBV13,CASSLAGAPQETQYF,TGTGCCAGCAGCTTGGCAGGGGCCCCTCAAGAGACCCAGTACTTC
TRBJ1-6,.,.,12,TRBV5-1,CASSLFDSPLHF,TGCGCCAGCAGCTTGTTTGATTCACCCCTCCACTTT
TRBJ1-2,.,.,13,TRBV29-1,CSVVGRASYGYTF,TGCAGCGTTGTAGGCAGAGCAAGCTATGGCTACACCTTC
TRBJ1-1,.,.,15,TRBV4-1,CASNQGTAMNTEAFF,TGCGCCAGCAACCAAGGAACGGCCATGAACACTGAAGCTTTCTTT
TRBJ2-7,few,.,17,TRBV9,CASSVAQGGAGLYEQYF,TGTGCCAGCAGCGTAGCTCAGGGGGGCGCCGGCCTATACGAGCAGTACTTC
TRBJ2-3,.,.,14,TRBV10-3,CAISELGQTDTQYF,TGTGCCATCAGTGAGCTCGGACAAACAGATACGCAGTATTTT
TRBJ2-1,.,TRBD2,15,TRBV7-9,CASSPTAGEHNEQFF,TGTGCCAGCAGCCCGACAGCGGGAGAGCACAATGAGCAGTTCTTC
TRBJ2-7,.,.,12,TRBV10-3,CAISELAREQYF,TGTGCCATCAGTGAATTGGCGCGCGAGCAGTACTTC
TRBJ1-2,once,.,13,TRBV6-5,CASSYGLGYGYTF,TGTGCCAGCAGTTACGGCCTGGGCTATGGCTACACCTTC
TRBJ2-1,.,TRBD2,18,TRBV13,CASSLWLAGAISYNEQFF,TGTGCCAGCAGCTTATGGCTAGCGGGAGCGATCTCCTACAATGAGCAGTTCTTC
TRBJ2-7,.,TRBD2,16,TRBV7-9,CASSLAPGRAAYEQYF,TGTGCCAGCAGCTTAGCCCCCGGGAGGGCCGCCTACGAGCAGTACTTC
TRBJ2-3,.,TRBD1,17,TRBV28,CASSLSGRTGGADTQYF,TGTGCCAGCAGTTTATCTGGGCGGACAGGGGGCGCGGATACGCAGTATTTT
TRBJ2-3,few,TRBD2,16,TRBV6-2/TRBV6-3,CASNQLAESSTDTQYF,TGTGCCAGCAACCAGCTAGCGGAGTCTAGCACAGATACGCAGTATTTT
TRBJ2-4,few,.,13,TRBV10-3,CAISTGTKNIQYF,TGTGCCATCAGTACAGGGACCAAAAACATTCAGTACTTC
TRBJ2-7,.,TRBD1,10,TRBV20-1,CSASGGEQYF,TGCAGTGCTTCAGGGGGCGAGCAGTACTTC
TRBJ2-5,few,TRBD2,16,TRBV5-1,CASSLGLAGEEETQYF,TGCGCCAGCAGCTTGGGACTAGCGGGGGAGGAAGAGACCCAGTACTTC
TRBJ1-6,.,.,17,TRBV7-2,CASSLRRGRVQNSPLHF,TGTGCCAGCAGCTTAAGGCGGGGGAGGGTTCAGAATTCACCCCTCCACTTT
TRBJ2-3,.,.,16,TRBV2,CASSEDLGLGTDTQYF,TGTGCCAGCAGTGAAGATCTGGGGCTCGGGACAGATACGCAGTATTTT
TRBJ2-7,.,.,14,TRBV11-1,CASSRTTTDYEQYF,TGTGCCAGCAGCCGAACCACGACTGACTACGAGCAGTACTTC
TRBJ2-3,few,.,16,TRBV10-3,CAISEWGRSSTDTQYF,TGTGCCATCAGTGAGTGGGGTCGCTCGAGCACAGATACGCAGTATTTT
TRBJ2-4,few,TRBD1,14,TRBV20-1,CSASPDRGKNIQYF,TGCAGTGCTAGCCCGGACAGGGGGAAAAACATTCAGTACTTC
TRBJ2-3,.,.,13,TRBV7-8,CASRRGGADTQYF,TGTGCCAGCCGCCGCGGGGGCGCGGATACGCAGTATTTT
TRBJ2-7,.,TRBD1,14,TRBV20-1,CSVRTGSSSYEQYF,TGCAGTGTCCGGACAGGTTCAAGCTCCTACGAGCAGTACTTC
TRBJ2-5,.,.,15,TRBV7-7,CASSLGIGKGETQYF,TGTGCCAGCAGCTTAGGGATTGGAAAGGGAGAGACCCAGTACTTC
TRBJ2-1,few,.,15,TRBV25-1,CASSEIGTSLYEQFF,TGTGCCAGCAGTGAGATTGGGACATCTCTTTATGAGCAGTTCTTC
TRBJ2-7,.,TRBD2,17,TRBV4-2,CASSQLGTSGSSNEQYF,TGTGCCAGCAGCCAACTTGGGACTAGCGGGAGTTCCAACGAGCAGTACTTC
TRBJ2-5,once,TRBD2,14,TRBV7-9,CASGGRDYSGEQYF,TGTGCCAGCGGTGGACGGGACTATAGTGGTGAGCAGTACTTC
TRBJ2-5,.,.,14,TRBV12-3/TRBV12-4,CASSTHREGETQYF,TGTGCCAGCAGTACCCACAGGGAGGGGGAGACCCAGTACTTC
TRBJ1-1,few,.,14,TRBV29-1,CSVSTDGMNTEAFF,TGCAGCGTTTCTACTGACGGGATGAACACTGAAGCTTTCTTT
TRBJ1-5,once,TRBD1,14,TRBV7-9,CASSFGQGIQPQHF,TGTGCCAGCAGCTTCGGACAGGGGATTCAGCCCCAGCATTTT
TRBJ1-2,.,.,12,TRBV7-9,CASNQEGGGYTF,TGTGCCAGCAACCAAGAAGGGGGTGGCTACACCTTC
TRBJ2-1,few,TRBD2,14,TRBV7-9,CASDTSGVYNEQFF,TGTGCCAGCGACACTAGCGGGGTCTACAATGAGCAGTTCTTC
TRBJ2-1,few,.,16,TRBV6-2/TRBV6-3,CASSYPRSQAYNEQFF,TGTGCCAGCAGTTATCCCAGGTCACAAGCCTACAATGAGCAGTTCTTC
TRBJ2-3,.,TRBD2,15,TRBV20-1,CSASLPGLVADTQYF,TGCAGTGCTAGTCTCCCGGGACTAGTGGCAGATACGCAGTATTTT
TRBJ2-7,.,.,15,TRBV6-1,CASSEAPGSSYEQYF,TGTGCCAGCAGTGAAGCGCCGGGCAGCTCCTACGAGCAGTACTTC
TRBJ1-2,.,.,14,TRBV6-1,CASSEGGLGYGYTF,TGTGCCAGCAGCGAAGGGGGTTTGGGGTATGGCTACACCTTC
TRBJ2-1,.,.,14,TRBV4-2,CASSQEGGLNEQFF,TGTGCCAGCAGCCAAGAGGGGGGGCTCAATGAGCAGTTCTTC